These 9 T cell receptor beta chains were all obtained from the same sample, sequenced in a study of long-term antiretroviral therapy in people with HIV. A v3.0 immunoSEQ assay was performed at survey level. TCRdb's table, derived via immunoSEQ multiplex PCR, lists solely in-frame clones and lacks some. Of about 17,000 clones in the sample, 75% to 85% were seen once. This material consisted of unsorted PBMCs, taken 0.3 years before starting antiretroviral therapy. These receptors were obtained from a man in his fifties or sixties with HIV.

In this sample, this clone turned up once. The CDR3 DNA reads TGCGCCAGCAGCCAAGAGAGACTAGCGGGAGGGCTCTCCGAGCAGTACTTC. This codes for CASSQERLAGGLSEQYF. The V and J genes are TRBV4-3 and TRBJ2-7; 14 bases line up with TRBD2. Germline V gives CDR1 LGHNA, CDR2 YSLEER. The CDR3 has 17 residues. The junction had 7 bases not matched to a gene; V was cut back by 0 bases and J by 6 bases.

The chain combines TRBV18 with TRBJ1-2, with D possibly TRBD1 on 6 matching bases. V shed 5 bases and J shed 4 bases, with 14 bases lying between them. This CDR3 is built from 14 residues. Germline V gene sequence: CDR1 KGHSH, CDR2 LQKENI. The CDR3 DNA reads TGTGCCAGCTCAGCCCCCGGGGGCCTCTATGGCTACACCTTC. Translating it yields CASSAPGGLYGYTF. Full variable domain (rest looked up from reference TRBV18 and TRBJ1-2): NAGVMQNPRHLVRRRGQEARLRCSPMKGHSHVYWYRQLPEEGLKFMVYLQKENIIDESGMPKERFSAEFPKEGPSILRIQQVVRGDSAAYFCASSAPGGLYGYTFGSGTRLTVV.

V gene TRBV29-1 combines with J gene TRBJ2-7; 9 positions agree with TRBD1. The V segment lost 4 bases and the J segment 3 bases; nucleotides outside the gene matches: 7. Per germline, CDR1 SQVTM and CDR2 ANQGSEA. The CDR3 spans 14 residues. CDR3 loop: CSVANGTGRYEQYF. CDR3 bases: TGCAGCGTTGCGAATGGGACAGGGCGCTACGAGCAGTACTTC.

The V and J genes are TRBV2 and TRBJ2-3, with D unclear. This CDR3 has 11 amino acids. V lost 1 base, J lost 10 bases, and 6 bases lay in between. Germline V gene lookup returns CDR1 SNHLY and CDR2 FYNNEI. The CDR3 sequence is CASSEGLPQYF. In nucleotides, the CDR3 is TGTGCCAGCAGTGAAGGGCTACCGCAGTATTTT.

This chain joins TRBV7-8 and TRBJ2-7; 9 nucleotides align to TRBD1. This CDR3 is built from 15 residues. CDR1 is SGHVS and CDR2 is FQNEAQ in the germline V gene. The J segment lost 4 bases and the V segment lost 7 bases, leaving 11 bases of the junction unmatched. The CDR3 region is CASTPSDRGAYEQYF. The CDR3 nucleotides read TGTGCCAGCACCCCCTCTGACAGGGGGGCTTACGAGCAGTACTTC.

CDR3 DNA: TGTGCCAGTAGTAGGGACAGGAGGAACTATGGCTACACCTTC. Protein: CASSRDRRNYGYTF. This chain uses TRBV19 with TRBJ1-2; the match to TRBD1 covers 8 bases. The J segment lost 2 bases and the V segment lost 4 bases, leaving 3 bases of the junction unmatched. The germline V gene has CDR1 LNHDA and CDR2 SQIVND (reference sequence). The CDR3 contains 14 residues. The full variable domain, completed using reference TRBV19 and TRBJ1-2, is DGGITQSPKYLFRKEGQNVTLSCEQNLNHDAMYWYRQDPGQGLRLIYYSQIVNDFQKGDIAEGYSVSREKKESFPLTVTSAQKNPTAFYLCASSRDRRNYGYTFGSGTRLTVV.

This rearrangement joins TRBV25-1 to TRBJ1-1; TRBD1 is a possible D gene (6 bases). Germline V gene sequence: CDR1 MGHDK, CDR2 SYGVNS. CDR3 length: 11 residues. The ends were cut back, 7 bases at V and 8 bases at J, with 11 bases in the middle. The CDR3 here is CASIRGYEAFF. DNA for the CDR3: TGTGCCAGCATCAGGGGTTACGAAGCTTTCTTT.

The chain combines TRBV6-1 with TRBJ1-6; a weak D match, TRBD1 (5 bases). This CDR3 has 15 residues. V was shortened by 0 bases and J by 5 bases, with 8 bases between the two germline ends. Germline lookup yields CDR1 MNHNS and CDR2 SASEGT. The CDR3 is CASSEARGDNSPLHF. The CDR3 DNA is TGTGCCAGCAGTGAAGCGCGGGGGGATAATTCACCCCTCCACTTT.

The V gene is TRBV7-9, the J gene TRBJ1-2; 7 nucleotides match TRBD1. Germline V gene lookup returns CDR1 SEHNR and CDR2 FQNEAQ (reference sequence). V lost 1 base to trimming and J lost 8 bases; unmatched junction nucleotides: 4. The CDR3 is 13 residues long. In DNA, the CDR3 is TGTGCCAGCAGCTTAGTGGCAGGGGGAGGCTACACCTTC. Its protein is CASSLVAGGGYTF.